This TCR beta chain was sequenced in a study of read filtering for tumor transcriptome and immune sequencing. Points from the study as a whole: RNA-seq captured clonotypes less deeply and reliably than IR-seq. The sorted CD138-negative fraction was a mixed bone marrow immune population, not purified T cells.

The CDR3 extends over 20 amino acids. Germline V gene data show CDR1 as DFQATT and CDR2 as SNEGSKA (reference sequence). Trimming cost V 3 bases and J 10 bases; bases outside gene matches: 21. This clonotype was picked up many times. Antigen: not known. Molecular barcoded adaptors covering alpha/delta and beta/gamma chains were used on about 0.4 ug RNA. TCRdb processed the reads anew with MiXCR; each CDR3 protein has one entry. The sample lists 35,000 to 55,000 distinct CDR3 sequences, roughly 12% occurring once. This receptor was identified in a donor aged 40 or older with multiple myeloma. The chain uses TRBV20-1 and TRBJ2-1; 16 positions match TRBD2. Input material: a population of CD138-negative cells sorted from bone marrow. The CDR3: CSARFAPGLAGGPALVEQFF. CDR3 sequence (DNA): TGCAGTGCTAGGTTCGCACCGGGACTAGCGGGAGGGCCAGCCCTCGTGGAGCAGTTCTTC.